The 17 T cell receptor beta chains listed next were all sequenced from one sample in a study of blood T cell repertoires in COVID-19. Profiling relied on immunoSEQ multiplex PCR, and the TCRdb table lists in-frame clones only, not all of them. Among 120,000 to 150,000 clones, approximately 87% were seen once, and the ten largest hold 6% to 7%. Sequencing was done on a sample of peripheral blood. These receptors came from a man aged 80 or over with acute or convalescent COVID-19.

This chain uses TRBV4-2 with TRBJ2-1, with TRBD2 matching over 11 bases. CDR1 and CDR2 from the germline V gene are LGHNA and YNFKEQ. The CDR3 length is 15 residues. Trimming cost V 3 bases and J 5 bases; bases outside gene matches: 3. This chain's CDR3 is CASSQPGLADNEQFF. In DNA form, the CDR3 reads TGTGCCAGCAGCCAGCCGGGACTAGCGGACAATGAGCAGTTCTTC.

The chain links TRBV4-1 to TRBJ2-1, with a weak D call TRBD2 (7 bases). The CDR3 is 14 amino acids. V was cut by 4 bases and J by 7 bases, with 14 bases left in between. Germline V gene sequence: CDR1 MGHRA, CDR2 YSYEKL. The CDR3 protein is CASSRTEGGNEQFF. CDR3 sequence (DNA): TGCGCCAGCAGCCGAACGGAGGGGGGGAATGAGCAGTTCTTC.

This chain connects TRBV19 to TRBJ2-7; D is ambiguous. Germline V gene data show CDR1 as LNHDA and CDR2 as SQIVND (reference sequence). The CDR3 extends over 12 amino acids. Trimming left V 3 bases short and J 7 bases short, with 10 bases between. The CDR3 DNA is TGTGCCAGTAGTATTGGCATGAAAGAGCAGTACTTC. Translated, it gives CASSIGMKEQYF.

The chain joins TRBV28 to TRBJ1-2, with D uncertain. The CDR3 is 13 amino acids. Germline lookup yields CDR1 MDHEN and CDR2 SYDVKM. V was cut by 2 bases and J by 8 bases, with 12 bases left in between. As DNA, the CDR3 is TGTGCCAGCAGTTTAAGTGCCGGGATCGGCTACACCTTC. As protein: CASSLSAGIGYTF.

This sequence joins TRBV2 and TRBJ1-4, with D unclear. V was clipped by 7 bases and J by 3 bases, with 15 bases between them. Germline CDR1 is SNHLY and CDR2 is FYNNEI. This CDR3 has 15 residues. CDR3 region: CASTEGAESNEKLFF. For the CDR3, the DNA is TGTGCCAGCACCGAGGGAGCAGAGTCTAATGAAAAACTGTTTTTT.

Concerning this clone itself: Other nucleotide sequences in the sample specify the same CDR3. V is TRBV20-1 and J is TRBJ2-5; a weak D match, TRBD2 (5 bases). The V end was cut by 3 bases, the J end by 5 bases, with 7 bases between. Germline V gives CDR1 DFQATT, CDR2 SNEGSKA (reference sequence). CDR3 length: 11 amino acids. This CDR3 is CSARPGETQYF. In DNA, the CDR3 is TGCAGTGCTAGGCCGGGGGAGACCCAGTACTTC.

The chain carries TRBV6-1 and TRBJ1-5; 8 bases match TRBD1. The CDR3 has 16 amino acids. V gave up 1 base and J gave up 2 bases; unmatched junction bases: 4. Germline V gives CDR1 MNHNS, CDR2 SASEGT. The CDR3 coding sequence is TGTGCCAGCAGTGAAGGGGACAGGTTTGGCAATCAGCCCCAGCATTTT. Protein sequence: CASSEGDRFGNQPQHF.

The V call is TRBV7-9, the J call TRBJ2-7, with D perhaps matching TRBD1 (6 bases). V was cut by 1 base and J by 0 bases, with 10 bases left in between. The CDR3 length is 15 residues. The germline V gene has CDR1 SEHNR and CDR2 FQNEAQ (reference sequence). This CDR3 is CASSLGQVPSYEQYF. DNA of the CDR3: TGTGCCAGCAGCTTAGGACAGGTACCCTCCTACGAGCAGTACTTC.

The J gene is TRBJ2-7, the V gene TRBV28; 8 positions agree with TRBD1. V lost 8 bases and J lost 2; bases outside the gene matches: 14. The germline gives CDR1 MDHEN, CDR2 SYDVKM. The CDR3 length is 16 residues. CDR3 DNA: TGTGCCAGCTGGTCGGCAGGGGGCGAGAATCCCTACGAGCAGTACTTC. Amino acid sequence: CASWSAGGENPYEQYF.

This rearrangement joins TRBV6-5 to TRBJ1-4; TRBD1 agrees at 9 bases. The CDR3 is made up of 14 amino acids. Germline V gene sequence: CDR1 MNHEY, CDR2 SVGAGI. J lost 8 bases, V lost 6 bases, and 7 bases had no gene match. The CDR3 loop reads CASRSGQGPEKLFF. The CDR3 region has the DNA TGTGCCAGCAGATCGGGACAGGGTCCCGAAAAACTGTTTTTT.

The chain joins TRBV15 to TRBJ1-2; no firm D call. Germline values: CDR1 LNHNV, CDR2 YYDKDF (reference sequence). The CDR3 consists of 13 residues. V lost 6 bases and J lost 2, with 10 bases in between. The CDR3 DNA reads as TGTGCCACCAGTAGAACGGAGAACTATGGCTACACCTTC. This codes for CATSRTENYGYTF.

The chain carries TRBV5-1 and TRBJ2-2; TRBD2 is a possible D gene (6 bases). This CDR3 spans 15 amino acids. CDR1 and CDR2 (germline): SGHRS, YFSETQ. Between the trimmed V and J ends, which lost 7 bases and 3 bases, there was a span of 16 bases. The CDR3, as DNA: TGCGCCAGCTCCCGGTGGGGGGACGACACCGGGGAGCTGTTTTTT. The encoded protein is CASSRWGDDTGELFF.

This rearrangement joins TRBV11-1 to TRBJ2-1; D is undetermined. Germline CDR1 is SGHAT and CDR2 is FQDESV (reference sequence). The CDR3 has 13 amino acids. Trimming took 5 bases from V and 0 from J, leaving 5 bases between them. The CDR3 here is CASSASSYNEQFF. Here the CDR3 DNA reads TGTGCCAGCAGCGCGAGCTCCTACAATGAGCAGTTCTTC.

The chain has TRBV2 and TRBJ2-2; D is unresolved. The CDR3 runs 13 residues. V dropped 8 bases and J dropped 3 bases, with 10 bases sitting between them. Germline assignment: CDR1 SNHLY and CDR2 FYNNEI. The DNA for the CDR3 is TGTGCCAGCCATGCGGATTACACCGGGGAGCTGTTTTTT. Its protein is CASHADYTGELFF.

This chain connects TRBV9 to TRBJ1-2, with a weak D call TRBD1 (5 bases). Trimming cost V 2 bases and J 1 base, with 9 bases left between them. The CDR3 is 14 residues long. The germline CDR1 and CDR2 sequences are SGDLS and YYNGEE. The DNA for the CDR3 is TGTGCCAGCAGCGTGGGGGGTGATAACTATGGCTACACCTTC. This encodes CASSVGGDNYGYTF.

This chain connects TRBV7-9 to TRBJ1-1, with 7 bases fitting TRBD1. Looked up from germline, CDR1 is SEHNR and CDR2 is FQNEAQ (reference sequence). The V and J ends lost 5 bases and 4 bases, in that order; junction bases with no gene match: 7. The CDR3 has 14 residues. CDR3 sequence: CASSRQGSTTEAFF. The CDR3 DNA reads as TGTGCCAGCAGCCGACAGGGATCTACCACTGAAGCTTTCTTT.

This chain uses TRBV28 with TRBJ1-3, with a tentative D call TRBD1 (6 bases). Trimming removed 5 bases from V and 2 bases from J, with 13 bases in between. There are 15 residues in the CDR3. Germline V gene data show CDR1 as MDHEN and CDR2 as SYDVKM. For the CDR3, the DNA is TGTGCCAGCAGTGGGACAATTTTCCCTGGAAACACCATATATTTT. Its translation: CASSGTIFPGNTIYF.